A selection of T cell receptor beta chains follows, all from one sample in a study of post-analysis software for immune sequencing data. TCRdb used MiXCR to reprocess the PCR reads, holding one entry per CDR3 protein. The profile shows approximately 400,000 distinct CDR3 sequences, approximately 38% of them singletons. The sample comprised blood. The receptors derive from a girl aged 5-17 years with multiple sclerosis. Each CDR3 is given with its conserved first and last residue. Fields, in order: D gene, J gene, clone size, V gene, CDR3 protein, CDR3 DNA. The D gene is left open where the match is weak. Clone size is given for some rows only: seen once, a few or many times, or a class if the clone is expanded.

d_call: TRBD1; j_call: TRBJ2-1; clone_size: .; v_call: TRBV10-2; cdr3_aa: CASSESRTGHNEQFF; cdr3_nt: TGCGCCAGCAGTGAGTCCCGGACAGGGCACAATGAGCAGTTCTTC
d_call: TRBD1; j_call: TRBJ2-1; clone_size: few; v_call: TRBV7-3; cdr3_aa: CASSKTGESYNEQFF; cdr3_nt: TGTGCCAGCAGTAAGACAGGGGAGTCCTACAATGAGCAGTTCTTC
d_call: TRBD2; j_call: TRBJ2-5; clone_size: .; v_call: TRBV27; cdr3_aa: CASSPGPLREQYF; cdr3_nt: TGTGCCAGCAGTCCAGGACCGTTGCGGGAGCAGTACTTC
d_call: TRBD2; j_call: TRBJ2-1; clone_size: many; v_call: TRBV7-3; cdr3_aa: CASSGSGGTLDNEQFF; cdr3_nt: TGTGCCAGCAGCGGTAGCGGGGGGACGTTGGACAATGAGCAGTTCTTC
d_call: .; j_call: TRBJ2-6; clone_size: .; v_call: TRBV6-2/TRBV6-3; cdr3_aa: CASSYFIPGSFSGANVLTF; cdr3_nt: TGTGCCAGCAGTTACTTCATCCCCGGGTCATTCTCTGGGGCCAACGTCCTGACTTTC
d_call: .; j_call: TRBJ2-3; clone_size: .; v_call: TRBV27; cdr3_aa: CASSSRLRKWTDTQYF; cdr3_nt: TGTGCCAGCAGTTCTCGACTCCGAAAGTGGACAGATACGCAGTATTTT
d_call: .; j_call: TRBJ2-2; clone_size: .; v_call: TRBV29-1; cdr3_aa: CSVEGGTGELFF; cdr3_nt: TGCAGCGTTGAAGGGGGGACCGGGGAGCTGTTTTTT
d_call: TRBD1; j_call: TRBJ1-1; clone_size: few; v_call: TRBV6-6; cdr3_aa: CASRPGQRGGHTEAFF; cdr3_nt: TGTGCCAGCAGACCGGGACAGCGAGGAGGTCACACTGAAGCTTTCTTT
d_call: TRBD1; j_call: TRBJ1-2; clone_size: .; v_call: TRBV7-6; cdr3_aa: CASSLSGTADGYTF; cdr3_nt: TGTGCCAGCTCCCTTAGCGGGACAGCAGATGGCTACACCTTC
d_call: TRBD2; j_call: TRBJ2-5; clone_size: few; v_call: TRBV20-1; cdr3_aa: CSAREGTSGRQYF; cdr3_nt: TGCAGTGCTAGAGAAGGGACTAGCGGGCGGCAGTACTTC
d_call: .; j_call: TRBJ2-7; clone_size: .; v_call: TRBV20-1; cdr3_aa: CSARSWWDPYEQYF; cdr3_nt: TGCAGTGCTAGATCCTGGTGGGACCCTTACGAGCAGTACTTC
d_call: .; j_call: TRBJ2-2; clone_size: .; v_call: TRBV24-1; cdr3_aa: CATEGLWTGELFF; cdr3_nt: TGTGCCACCGAGGGGTTATGGACCGGGGAGCTGTTTTTT
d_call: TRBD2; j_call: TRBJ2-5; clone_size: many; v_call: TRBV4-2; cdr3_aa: CASSQDWSAGGETQYF; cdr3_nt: TGTGCCAGCAGCCAAGATTGGTCGGCGGGGGGAGAGACCCAGTACTTC
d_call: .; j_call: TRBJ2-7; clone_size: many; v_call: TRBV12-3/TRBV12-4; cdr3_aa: CASSLGQAIYEQYF; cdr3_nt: TGTGCCAGCAGTTTAGGACAGGCTATCTACGAGCAGTACTTC
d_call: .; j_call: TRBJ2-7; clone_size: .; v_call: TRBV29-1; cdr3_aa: CSVESEHYEQYF; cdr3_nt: TGCAGCGTTGAATCAGAGCACTACGAGCAGTACTTC
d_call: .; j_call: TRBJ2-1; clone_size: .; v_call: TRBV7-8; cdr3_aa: CASSFQFGAGDNEQFF; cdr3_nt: TGTGCCAGCAGCTTTCAATTCGGAGCGGGCGACAATGAGCAGTTCTTC
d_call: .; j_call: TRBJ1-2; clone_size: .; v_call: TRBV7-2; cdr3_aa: CASTLQYGYTF; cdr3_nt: TGTGCCAGCACCTTACAATATGGCTACACCTTC
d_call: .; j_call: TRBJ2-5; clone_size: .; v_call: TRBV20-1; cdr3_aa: CSAPTGGNQGTQYF; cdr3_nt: TGCAGTGCCCCTACCGGGGGCAACCAAGGGACCCAGTACTTC
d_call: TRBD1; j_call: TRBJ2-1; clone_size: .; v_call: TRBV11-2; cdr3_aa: CASSRQGAPYQQFF; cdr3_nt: TGTGCCAGCAGCCGACAGGGAGCCCCCTATCAGCAGTTCTTC
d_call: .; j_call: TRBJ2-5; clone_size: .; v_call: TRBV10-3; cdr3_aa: CAISEAIGRLEAQETQYF; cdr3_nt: TGTGCCATCAGTGAGGCGATAGGGAGACTAGAAGCCCAAGAGACCCAGTACTTC
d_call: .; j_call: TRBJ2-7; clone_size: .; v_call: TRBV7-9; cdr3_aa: CASSEQNYEQYF; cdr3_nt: TGTGCCAGCAGCGAACAGAACTACGAGCAGTACTTC
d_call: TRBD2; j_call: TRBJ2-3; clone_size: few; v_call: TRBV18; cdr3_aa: CASSPNERGYTDTQYF; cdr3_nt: TGTGCCAGCTCACCCAATGAGCGGGGCTACACAGATACGCAGTATTTT
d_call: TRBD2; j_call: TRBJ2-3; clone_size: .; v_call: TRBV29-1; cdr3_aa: CSLLGGITDTQYF; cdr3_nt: TGCAGCCTGCTGGGGGGGATCACAGATACGCAGTATTTT
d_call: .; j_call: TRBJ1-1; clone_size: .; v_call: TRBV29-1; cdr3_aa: CSGTQDEAFF; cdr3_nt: TGCAGCGGGACGCAAGATGAAGCTTTCTTT
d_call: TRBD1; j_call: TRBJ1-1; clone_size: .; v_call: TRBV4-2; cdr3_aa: CASSQVGRDRGDTEAFF; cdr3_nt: TGTGCCAGCAGCCAAGTCGGTCGGGACAGGGGGGACACTGAAGCTTTCTTT
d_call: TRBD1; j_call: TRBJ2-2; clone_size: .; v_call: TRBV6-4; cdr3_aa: CASSVTGGANGELFF; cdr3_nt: TGTGCCAGCAGTGTTACAGGGGGCGCGAACGGGGAGCTGTTTTTT
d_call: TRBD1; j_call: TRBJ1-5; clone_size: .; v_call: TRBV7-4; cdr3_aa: CASSPPTGKGQPQHF; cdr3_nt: TGTGCCAGCAGCCCCCCGACAGGGAAAGGTCAGCCCCAGCATTTT
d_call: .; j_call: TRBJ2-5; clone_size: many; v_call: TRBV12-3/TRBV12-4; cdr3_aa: CASSPTGFGETQYF; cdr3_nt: TGTGCCAGCAGCCCAACAGGGTTTGGAGAGACCCAGTACTTC
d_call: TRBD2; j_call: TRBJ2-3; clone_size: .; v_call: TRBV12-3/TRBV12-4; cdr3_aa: CASSLRRGGHGDTQYF; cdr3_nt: TGTGCCAGCAGTTTAAGGCGGGGGGGGCATGGAGATACGCAGTATTTT
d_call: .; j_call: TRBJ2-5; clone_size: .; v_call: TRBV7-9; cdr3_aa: CSSSLFVGGEETQYF; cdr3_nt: TGTTCCAGCAGCCTATTCGTGGGGGGTGAGGAGACCCAGTACTTC
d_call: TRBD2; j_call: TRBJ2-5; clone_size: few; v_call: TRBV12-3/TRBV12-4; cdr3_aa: CASSTGTSGGPTETQYF; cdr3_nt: TGTGCCAGCAGCACCGGGACTAGCGGGGGGCCCACGGAGACCCAGTACTTC
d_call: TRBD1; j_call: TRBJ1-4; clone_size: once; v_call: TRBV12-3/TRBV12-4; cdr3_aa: CASSRQGASNEKRFF; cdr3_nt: TGTGCCAGCAGCCGACAGGGGGCTTCTAATGAAAAACGGTTTTTT
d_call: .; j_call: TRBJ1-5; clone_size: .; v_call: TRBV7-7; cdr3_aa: CAAPGLYDYSNQPQHF; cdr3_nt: TGTGCCGCACCGGGACTGTACGATTATAGCAATCAGCCCCAGCATTTT
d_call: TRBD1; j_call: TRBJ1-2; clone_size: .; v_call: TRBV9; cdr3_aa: CASTSGQGDYGYTF; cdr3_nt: TGTGCCAGCACGTCCGGACAGGGGGACTATGGCTACACCTTC
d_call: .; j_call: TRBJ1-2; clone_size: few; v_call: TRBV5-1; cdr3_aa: CASSLAKFSNYGYTF; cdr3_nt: TGCGCCAGCAGCTTGGCCAAGTTCTCCAACTATGGCTACACCTTC